These 19 T cell receptor beta chains were all obtained from the same sample, sequenced in a study of Ad26.COV2.S vaccination and SARS-CoV-2 variants. Treatment in this sample: about 20 received Ad26.COV2.S at low or high dose, single or two shots; about 5 received placebo; per-sample allocation not given. Day 63 after the first injection of vaccine or placebo was the sampling time. Only in-frame clones appear in the TCRdb table, and some are missing; sequencing was by immunoSEQ multiplex PCR. Of roughly 420,000 clones listed, 70% to 90% were seen once; the top ten hold about 4%. Sequencing was performed on peripheral blood, taken in a trial of Ad26.COV2.S vaccine versus placebo. The receptors derive from a person between 18 and 60 years old who received the Ad26.COV2.S COVID-19 vaccine or a placebo.

The rearrangement uses TRBV28 and TRBJ1-4; no definite D call. CDR1 is MDHEN, CDR2 SYDVKM, per germline. CDR3 size: 14 residues. V lost 8 bases to trimming and J lost 4 bases, with 14 bases between them. CDR3 amino acids: CASSPTVNNEKLFF. In DNA form, the CDR3 reads TGTGCCAGCTCCCCTACAGTGAATAATGAAAAACTGTTTTTT. Full variable domain (missing parts from reference TRBV28 and TRBJ1-4): DVKVTQSSRYLVKRTGEKVFLECVQDMDHENMFWYRQDPGLGLRLIYFSYDVKMKEKGDIPEGYSVSREKKERFSLILESASTNQTSMYLCASSPTVNNEKLFFGSGTQLSVL.

J is TRBJ2-7 and V is TRBV10-3, with D uncertain. CDR3 size: 15 residues. V lost 4 bases, J lost 2 bases, and 15 bases lay in between. Per germline, CDR1 ENHRY and CDR2 SYGVKD. CDR3 protein: CAISGTRNVPYEQYF. The CDR3 nucleotides are TGTGCCATCAGTGGTACACGGAACGTTCCCTACGAGCAGTACTTC.

The chain joins TRBV27 to TRBJ1-1; no firm D call. This CDR3 is 14 amino acids long. V was cut by 2 bases and J by 4 bases, with 11 bases left in between. Germline V CDR1 and CDR2: MNHEY, SMNVEV (reference sequence). CDR3 sequence reads: CASSLGRRFTEAFF. CDR3 sequence (DNA): TGTGCCAGCAGTTTAGGGAGGAGGTTCACTGAAGCTTTCTTT.

The chain employs TRBV7-9 and TRBJ2-3; D may be TRBD2 (5 bases). Trimming took off 6 bases at V and 6 bases at J, with 22 bases between the two ends. Germline V CDR1 and CDR2: SEHNR, FQNEAQ (reference sequence). The CDR3 is made up of 16 amino acids. CDR3 bases: TGTGCCAGCAGTTCGACCCCGGGAAAGGGCCCGGATACGCAGTATTTT. This gives the protein CASSSTPGKGPDTQYF.

The chain joins TRBV2 to TRBJ2-2, with 10 bases matching TRBD2. This CDR3 comprises 14 residues. Germline CDR1 is SNHLY and CDR2 is FYNNEI. V trimming: 10 bases; J trimming: 3 bases; junction bases outside the gene matches: 5. The CDR3 protein is CATGLADYTGELFF. The CDR3 bases are TGTGCCACCGGACTAGCGGATTACACCGGGGAGCTGTTTTTT.

The chain links TRBV5-1 to TRBJ1-6, with a weak D call TRBD1 (6 bases). The CDR3 loop spans 15 amino acids. The V gene's germline CDR1 is SGHRS and CDR2 YFSETQ. The V gene lost 4 bases and the J gene lost 8 bases, with 16 bases spanning the gap. CDR3 nucleotides: TGCGCCAGCAGCGCGGGGACACGAGGAGATTCACCCCTCCACTTT. This sequence encodes CASSAGTRGDSPLHF.

The genes are TRBV9 and TRBJ2-7, with D unclear. Germline CDR1 and CDR2: SGDLS and YYNGEE. This CDR3 comprises 13 residues. V was pared by 0 bases and J by 3 bases, with 7 bases between. The CDR3 nucleotides are TGTGCCAGCAGCGTAGTTCCCGACTACGAGCAGTACTTC. Encoded protein: CASSVVPDYEQYF.

Comments on this clone: The identical CDR3 is also encoded by other nucleotide sequences in the sample. This chain links TRBV18 with TRBJ1-1; no reliable D call. V was pared by 3 bases and J by 3 bases, with 11 bases between. The CDR3 loop spans 14 amino acids. Germline V gene lookup returns CDR1 KGHSH and CDR2 LQKENI. CDR3 DNA: TGTGCCAGCTCACCTCGACCGGGTGACACTGAAGCTTTCTTT. Its protein product is CASSPRPGDTEAFF.

The V call is TRBV5-1, the J call TRBJ2-6; unclear D gene. This CDR3 contains 15 residues. The germline V gene encodes CDR1 SGHRS and CDR2 YFSETQ. Trimming shortened V by 3 bases and J by 1 base, and 8 bases separated the two germline ends. The CDR3 is CASSSYVSGANVLTF. In DNA, the CDR3 is TGCGCCAGCAGCTCCTACGTATCTGGGGCCAACGTCCTGACTTTC.

This chain connects TRBV7-6 to TRBJ1-2; the D gene is possibly TRBD1 (6 bases). With 3 bases removed from V and 6 bases from J, the gap between germline ends came to 17 bases. CDR1 and CDR2 (germline): SGHVS, FNYEAQ. The CDR3 is 15 residues long. CDR3 in DNA: TGTGCCAGCAGCTTTGGAATCGCAGGGGCGGATGGCTACACCTTC. Amino acid sequence: CASSFGIAGADGYTF.

J is TRBJ2-4 and V is TRBV11-2; D tentatively reads TRBD1 or TRBD2 (5 bases each). This CDR3 spans 18 amino acids. Germline V gives CDR1 SGHAT, CDR2 FQNNGV. V was trimmed by 5 bases and J by 0 bases, leaving 20 bases between them. The CDR3 nucleotides are TGTGCCAGCAGCCCCCGGGACCACGCTCACCTAGCCAAAAACATTCAGTACTTC. It codes for CASSPRDHAHLAKNIQYF.

The chain recombines TRBV19 with TRBJ2-7; tentative D call: TRBD2 (6 bases). The CDR3 length is 13 residues. Germline CDR1 is LNHDA and CDR2 is SQIVND (reference sequence). The V and J ends lost 3 bases and 6 bases respectively, with 12 bases between them. The CDR3 DNA sequence: TGTGCCAGTAGTATTCTTAGCGGTGGCGAGCAGTACTTC. Protein product: CASSILSGGEQYF.

The rearrangement links TRBV15 to TRBJ2-1, with a weak D call TRBD1 (5 bases). The CDR3 is 15 residues long. Germline-derived CDR1 and CDR2 are LNHNV and YYDKDF (reference sequence). V was clipped by 0 bases and J by 8 bases, with 14 bases between them. CDR3 nucleotide sequence: TGTGCCACCAGCAGAGATGGAGTTAGGGGCGATGAGCAGTTCTTC. Protein: CATSRDGVRGDEQFF.

The genes are TRBV6-5 and TRBJ1-1; 7 bases map to TRBD1. Trimming at V came to 2 bases and at J to 1 base, leaving 4 bases not matched to a gene. This CDR3 is built from 15 residues. Germline values: CDR1 MNHEY, CDR2 SVGAGI. In DNA, the CDR3 is TGTGCCAGCAGTTACCCCGGGACAGAGAACACTGAAGCTTTCTTT. Its translation is CASSYPGTENTEAFF.

The rearrangement joins TRBV30 to TRBJ2-7; unclear D gene. This CDR3 region has 12 residues. Germline CDR1 reads GTSNPN; CDR2 reads SVGIG (reference sequence). Trimming left V 1 base short and J 7 bases short, with 11 bases between. The chain's CDR3 is CAWSDSLREQYF. DNA of the CDR3: TGTGCCTGGAGTGACAGTTTACGTGAGCAGTACTTC.

The chain is built from TRBV6-5 and TRBJ2-7; 7 bases agree with TRBD1. Per germline, CDR1 MNHEY and CDR2 SVGAGI. V trimming: 7 bases; J trimming: 2 bases; junction bases outside the gene matches: 5. CDR3 length: 13 amino acids. CDR3 protein: CASTGTVTYEQYF. CDR3 nucleotide sequence: TGTGCCAGCACGGGGACAGTTACCTACGAGCAGTACTTC.

This clone was found once. The V call is TRBV7-2, the J call TRBJ1-2; no clear D gene. This CDR3 has 13 residues. Germline CDR1 and CDR2: SGHTA and FQGNSA. Trimming pared 5 bases from V and 2 bases from J, leaving 9 bases between. The CDR3 reads CASSRTVNYGYTF. For the CDR3, the DNA is TGTGCCAGCAGCCGGACGGTGAACTATGGCTACACCTTC.

The chain carries TRBV5-3 and TRBJ2-2; D is undetermined. TRBV5-3 is annotated as an ORF whose role is uncertain. This CDR3 has 12 amino acids. Trimming left V 10 bases short and J 4 bases short, with 11 bases between. The CDR3 DNA follows: TGTGCCCAAGCTACAGCCACCGGGGAGCTGTTTTTT. This gives the protein CAQATATGELFF.

This clone was counted a few times. The chain links TRBV28 to TRBJ1-3; the D is unclear. CDR1 and CDR2 (germline): MDHEN, SYDVKM. Trimming removed 8 bases from V and 2 bases from J, with 13 bases in between. This CDR3 region has 14 residues. The DNA for the CDR3 is TGTGCCAGCGTCCGGGAGGCTGCTGGAAACACCATATATTTT. Translation gives CASVREAAGNTIYF.